This T cell receptor (beta chain) was profiled in a study of blood T cell repertoires in COVID-19. The germline V gene has CDR1 MNHEY and CDR2 SMNVEV (reference sequence). The CDR3 has 15 amino acids. With 5 bases removed from V and 3 bases from J, the gap between germline ends came to 14 bases. As processed by the authors: Amplification with reference gene primers provided the estimates of nucleated cell counts. Clones were read by immunoSEQ multiplex PCR, and TCRdb kept only the in-frame ones, dropping some. V and J calls and clone size come straight from that table; D and trimming were deduced from the DNA. The sample includes 85,000 to 95,000 clones, roughly 82% of them seen just once.

The TCR originated in a human donor in a cohort sampled during active COVID-19. The sequenced sample consisted of peripheral blood. The J gene is TRBJ1-3, the V gene TRBV27, with a weak D call TRBD1 (6 bases). The CDR3 nucleotides read TGTGCCAGCAGTCCTCGGACAGAGGTTGGAAACACCATATATTTT. It yields the protein CASSPRTEVGNTIYF.